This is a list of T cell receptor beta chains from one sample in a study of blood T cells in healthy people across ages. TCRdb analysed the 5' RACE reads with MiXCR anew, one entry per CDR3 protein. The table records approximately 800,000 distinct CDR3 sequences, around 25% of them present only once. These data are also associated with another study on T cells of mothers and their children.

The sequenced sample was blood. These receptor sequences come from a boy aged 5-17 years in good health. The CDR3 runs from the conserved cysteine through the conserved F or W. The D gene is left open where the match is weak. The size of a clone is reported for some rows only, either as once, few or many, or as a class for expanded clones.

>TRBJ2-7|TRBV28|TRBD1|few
TGTGCCAGCGGGACAGGGTTCAACTACGAGCAGTACTTC
CASGTGFNYEQYF
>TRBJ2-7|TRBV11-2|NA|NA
TGTGCCAGCAGCTTAATTTTGGGCAGCGAGCAGTACTTC
CASSLILGSEQYF
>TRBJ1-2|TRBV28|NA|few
TGTGCCAGCAGTTTACCCCTCCAGGGTAACTATGGCTACACCTTC
CASSLPLQGNYGYTF
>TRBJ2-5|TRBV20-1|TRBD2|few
TGCAGTGCTCCCGGGACTAGCGGGGGGGTCCAAGAGACCCAGTACTTC
CSAPGTSGGVQETQYF
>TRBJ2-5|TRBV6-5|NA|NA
TGTGCCAGCAGTTACTCGTGCAGCCAAGAGACCCAGTACTTC
CASSYSCSQETQYF
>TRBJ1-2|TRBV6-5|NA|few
TGTGCCAGCAGCCAGGACGTCAACTATGGCTACACCTTC
CASSQDVNYGYTF
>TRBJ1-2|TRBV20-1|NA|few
TGCAGTGCTAGGGGAACGGGACACTATGGCTACACCTTC
CSARGTGHYGYTF
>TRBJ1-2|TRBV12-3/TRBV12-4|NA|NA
TGTGCCAGCAGGATCTCGGACCACTATGGCTGCACCTTC
CASRISDHYGCTF
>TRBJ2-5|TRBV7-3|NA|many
TGTGCCAGCAGCTTATCCAGTCAAGAGACCCAGTACTTC
CASSLSSQETQYF
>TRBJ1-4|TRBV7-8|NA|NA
TGTGCCAGCAGCTCGAGGGTGGCAGGGGATAATGAAAAACTGTTTTTT
CASSSRVAGDNEKLFF
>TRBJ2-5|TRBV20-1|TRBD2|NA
TGCAGTGCGGAACGTAGCGGGGAGACCCAGTACTTC
CSAERSGETQYF
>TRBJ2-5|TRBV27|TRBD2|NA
TGTGCCAGCACCAGGACTAGCGGGGAGACCCAGTACTTC
CASTRTSGETQYF
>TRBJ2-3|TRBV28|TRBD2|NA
TGTGCCAGCAGTCCCAATCCGACTAGCGGGAGCGGGGATACGCAGTATTTT
CASSPNPTSGSGDTQYF
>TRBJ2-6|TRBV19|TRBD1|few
TGTGCCAGTAGTTTCCATTCGGGACAGCTCTCTGGGGCCAACGTCCTGACTTTC
CASSFHSGQLSGANVLTF
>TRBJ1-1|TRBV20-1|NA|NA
TGCAGTGCCGCCGACCGACTCGGGCAGGGGACTGAAGCTTTCTTT
CSAADRLGQGTEAFF
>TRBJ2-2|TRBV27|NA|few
TGTGCCAGCAGTTTAGTGGGGGGGCGGTTTGAGTTTGGCGGGGAGCTGTTTTTT
CASSLVGGRFEFGGELFF
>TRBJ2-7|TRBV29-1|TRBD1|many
TGCAGCGTTGAGGGACAGGGGGCCTACGAGCAGTACTTC
CSVEGQGAYEQYF